This T cell receptor beta chain was retrieved from a study of blood T cell repertoires in COVID-19. Across the study: Researchers got acute and convalescent COVID-19 samples from the United States, Italy and Spain. T cells, B-cell-depleted T cells, or PBMCs provided the cDNA or gDNA that served as material.

The table came from immunoSEQ multiplex PCR; TCRdb's copy has only in-frame clones and leaves some out. The data show 70,000 or so clones, 90% seen once. With V trimmed by 6 bases and J by 7 bases, 2 bases remained unmatched. Per the germline V gene, CDR1 is MNHEY and CDR2 is SMNVEV (reference sequence). This CDR3 contains 14 residues. The clonotype comes from a woman of 80 years or more with active COVID-19. Sequencing used peripheral blood. The rearrangement joins TRBV27 to TRBJ1-6; 11 nucleotides line up with TRBD1. The CDR3 coding sequence is TGTGCCAGCAGCTGGGACAGGGGGAATTCACCCCTCCACTTT. This encodes CASSWDRGNSPLHF.